One sample yielded the 17 T cell receptor beta chains listed below, sequenced in a study of Graves' ophthalmopathy and Graves' hyperthyroidism. Transcripts of RNA were the source for amplifying TCR beta CDR3 regions. HTBI primers served in a first-round RT-PCR, which a second-round multiplex PCR followed. TCRdb used MiXCR to reprocess the multiplex PCR reads, holding one entry per CDR3 protein. The sample lists 150,000 to 200,000 distinct CDR3 sequences; approximately 38% were seen once. Sequencing was done on a sample of peripheral blood. These receptors were taken from a woman aged 40 to 49 with Graves' ophthalmopathy.

The chain joins TRBV12-3 or TRBV12-4 to TRBJ2-2, with D uncertain. This CDR3 has 14 amino acids. Between the trimmed V and J ends, which lost 3 bases and 6 bases, there was a span of 11 bases. The CDR3 region is CASSFRHLAGELFF. For the CDR3, the DNA is TGTGCCAGCAGTTTTCGCCACCTGGCCGGGGAGCTGTTTTTT.

The chain uses TRBV11-2 and TRBJ2-7; 9 positions match TRBD1. Germline CDR1 SGHAT, CDR2 FQNNGV. V lost 3 bases to trimming and J lost 3 bases; unmatched junction nucleotides: 9. The CDR3 runs 16 residues. This CDR3 reads CASSFQGQGVFYEQYF. CDR3 DNA sequence: TGTGCCAGCAGCTTCCAGGGACAGGGAGTTTTCTACGAGCAGTACTTC.

This clonotype was seen repeatedly, ten times or more. This rearrangement joins TRBV3-1 to TRBJ2-6; either TRBD1 or TRBD2 may supply D (5 bases each). The CDR3 runs 17 residues. V was shortened by 3 bases and J by 4 bases, with 16 bases between the two germline ends. The germline V gene has CDR1 LGHDT and CDR2 YNNKEL (reference sequence). CDR3 region: CASSQRGGFRGANVLTF. CDR3 nucleotides: TGTGCCAGCAGCCAGAGGGGCGGATTTCGGGGGGCCAACGTCCTGACTTTC.

The J gene is TRBJ2-2, the V gene TRBV7-3; possible D gene TRBD2, 6 bases. Trimming pared 4 bases from V and 2 bases from J, leaving 20 bases between. The CDR3 loop spans 18 amino acids. Per germline, CDR1 SGHTA and CDR2 FQGTGA. CDR3 in DNA: TGTGCCAGCAGCTCATCCGGGAGACTCCTTTTTAACACCGGGGAGCTGTTTTTT. Its translation: CASSSSGRLLFNTGELFF. Using reference TRBV7-3 and TRBJ2-2 for the parts outside the CDR3, the full variable domain is GAGVSQTPSNKVTEKGKYVELRCDPISGHTALYWYRQSLGQGPEFLIYFQGTGAADDSGLPNDRFFAVRPEGSVSTLKIQRTERGDSAVYLCASSSSGRLLFNTGELFFGEGSRLTVL.

The chain recombines TRBV11-2 with TRBJ1-2, with 7 nucleotides matching TRBD1. Germline CDR1 SGHAT, CDR2 FQNNGV. J was trimmed by 5 bases and V by 0 bases; bases with no gene match: 9. The CDR3 spans 16 residues. The CDR3 spells CASSLDVTGQGYGYTF. CDR3 DNA: TGTGCCAGCAGCTTAGATGTGACAGGGCAGGGGTATGGCTACACCTTC.

The rearrangement joins TRBV6-5 to TRBJ2-5; TRBD2 matches at 7 bases. Germline loops: CDR1 MNHEY, CDR2 SVGAGI. The trim removed 2 bases at V and 4 bases at J, leaving 7 bases unmatched. The CDR3 loop spans 15 amino acids. The CDR3 loop reads CASSYRASGGETQYF. The CDR3 DNA follows: TGTGCCAGCAGTTACCGGGCCTCGGGGGGAGAGACCCAGTACTTC.

This clonotype was seen at least ten times. V is TRBV12-3 or TRBV12-4 and J is TRBJ1-1; no reliable D call. V was cut by 2 bases and J by 8 bases, with 12 bases left in between. The CDR3 totals 13 residues. The CDR3 DNA follows: TGTGCCAGCAGTTTAAATATGATTGGCGAAGCTTTCTTT. Its translation is CASSLNMIGEAFF.

The sample holds many counts of this clonotype. The chain uses TRBV9 and TRBJ2-7, with D perhaps matching TRBD2 (6 bases). This CDR3 is built from 13 residues. CDR1 and CDR2 from the germline V gene are SGDLS and YYNGEE. V was pared by 3 bases and J by 8 bases, with 15 bases between. The CDR3 DNA follows: TGTGCCAGCAGCGAATCGACGGGGGTACAGCAGTACTTC. Amino acids: CASSESTGVQQYF.

This rearrangement joins TRBV12-3 or TRBV12-4 to TRBJ2-5; no definite D call. The length of the CDR3 is 13 residues. V dropped 7 bases and J dropped 4 bases, with 13 bases sitting between them. The chain's CDR3 is CASTSSVGETQYF. The CDR3 DNA sequence: TGTGCCAGCACTTCCTCTGTGGGAGAGACCCAGTACTTC.

This clonotype was seen repeatedly, ten times or more. V usage is TRBV19 and J usage is TRBJ1-3, with 7 bases matching TRBD1. V shed 6 bases and J 0 bases; nucleotides not matched to a gene: 5. Germline V gives CDR1 LNHDA, CDR2 SQIVND (reference sequence). The CDR3 is 15 amino acids. The CDR3 reads CASRVQGPSGNTIYF. The CDR3 bases are TGTGCCAGTAGGGTACAGGGGCCCTCTGGAAACACCATATATTTT.

In its sample, this clonotype was seen many times. V and J are TRBV30 and TRBJ2-7; D is perhaps TRBD1 or TRBD2 (5 bases each). CDR3 length: 14 amino acids. V lost 7 bases and J 4 bases, leaving 20 bases between the germline ends. Germline assignment: CDR1 GTSNPN and CDR2 SVGIG (reference sequence). The CDR3 protein is CALERIEGMYEQYF. Here the CDR3 DNA reads TGTGCCTTGGAACGGATAGAGGGGATGTACGAGCAGTACTTC.

There are many counts of this clonotype. J is TRBJ2-4 and V is TRBV6-2 or TRBV6-3, with D perhaps given as TRBD1 or TRBD2 (6 bases each). Trimming cost V 6 bases and J 2 bases, with 14 bases left between them. Germline V lookup: CDR1 MNHEY, CDR2 SVGEGT. This CDR3 contains 15 residues. For the CDR3, the DNA is TGTGCCAGCAGACAGGGCGGGATGACCAAAAACATTCAGTACTTC. It codes for CASRQGGMTKNIQYF.

The sample holds many counts of this clonotype. The chain carries TRBV15 and TRBJ2-7, with 10 bases aligning to TRBD1. CDR3 length equals 17 residues. V shed 0 bases and J 4 bases; nucleotides not matched to a gene: 9. In germline, CDR1 is LNHNV, CDR2 YYDKDF (reference sequence). For the CDR3, the DNA is TGTGCCACCAGCAGAGATATCGGGGACAGGGGTACGTACGAGCAGTACTTC. It translates to CATSRDIGDRGTYEQYF. The variable domain in full, completed from reference TRBV15 and TRBJ2-7, reads DAMVIQNPRYQVTQFGKPVTLSCSQTLNHNVMYWYQQKSSQAPKLLFHYYDKDFNNEADTPDNFQSRRPNTSFCFLDIRSPGLGDTAMYLCATSRDIGDRGTYEQYFGPGTRLTVT.

At least ten counts were recorded for this clonotype. The genes are TRBV30 and TRBJ1-2; D gene uncertain. The CDR3 loop spans 12 amino acids. CDR1 GTSNPN and CDR2 SVGIG come from the germline V gene (reference sequence). Between the trimmed V and J ends, which lost 2 bases and 4 bases, there was a span of 8 bases. The CDR3 reads CAWSLGAYGYTF. CDR3 coding DNA: TGTGCCTGGAGTCTGGGTGCCTATGGCTACACCTTC.

The chain is built from TRBV5-1 and TRBJ2-7; TRBD2 matches 9 bases. Per germline, CDR1 SGHRS and CDR2 YFSETQ. The trim removed 4 bases at V and 2 bases at J, leaving 4 bases unmatched. The CDR3 is 14 residues long. In nucleotides, the CDR3 is TGCGCCAGCAGCCGGCTAGCGGGAACCTACGAGCAGTACTTC. Translating it yields CASSRLAGTYEQYF.

The rearrangement joins TRBV7-2 to TRBJ2-5; 11 nucleotides align to TRBD2. CDR3 size: 16 residues. The trim removed 1 base at V and 4 bases at J, leaving 5 bases unmatched. Germline CDR1 reads SGHTA; CDR2 reads FQGNSA. CDR3 residues: CASSLEASGGRETQYF. The CDR3 DNA reads as TGTGCCAGCAGCTTAGAGGCTAGCGGGGGGAGAGAGACCCAGTACTTC.

This clonotype was observed many times. The chain combines TRBV7-2 with TRBJ2-5; perhaps TRBD2 as D (6 bases). Trimming pared 5 bases from V and 4 bases from J, leaving 17 bases between. This CDR3 contains 15 residues. In germline, CDR1 is SGHTA, CDR2 FQGNSA. CDR3 nucleotides: TGTGCCAGCAGCCCTGGGACCACTAGCCCAGAGACCCAGTACTTC. Protein: CASSPGTTSPETQYF. Together with reference TRBV7-2 and TRBJ2-5, the CDR3 gives the full variable domain: GAGVSQSPSNKVTEKGKDVELRCDPISGHTALYWYRQSLGQGLEFLIYFQGNSAPDKSGLPSDRFSAERTGGSVSTLTIQRTQQEDSAVYLCASSPGTTSPETQYFGPGTRLLVL.